This T cell receptor beta chain was obtained from a study of post-analysis software for immune sequencing data. About the study: Clinical courses comprised relapsing-remitting, secondary progressive and progressive-relapsing multiple sclerosis.

Incorporated into the TCR beta cDNA libraries were unique molecular identifiers, which served to reduce PCR and sequencing biases. Each CDR3 protein gets one entry after TCRdb re-called the PCR reads with MiXCR. The data show around 400,000 distinct CDR3 sequences, with 30% to 45% seen just once and 7.6% held by the top ten. With 4 bases removed from V and 8 bases from J, the gap between germline ends came to 20 bases. The CDR3 sequence is 16 residues long. The V gene's germline CDR1 is MGHRA and CDR2 YSYEKL. Study results and caveats: About 5 TRBV segments were more frequent in patients than controls; TRBV5-6, TRBV5-1 and TRBV20-1 belonged to this group. Controls had significantly higher normalized Chao1 diversity than multiple sclerosis patients.

As for this clonotype: Its antigen remains unknown.

This receptor was taken from a girl aged 2 to 10 with multiple sclerosis. The chain is built from TRBV4-1 and TRBJ1-4, with D possibly TRBD1 on 5 matching bases. The specimen was blood. CDR3 nucleotides: TGCGCCAGCAGCCTTGGGGGAAACCTGCGACGGGAAAAACTGTTTTTT. This gives the protein CASSLGGNLRREKLFF.